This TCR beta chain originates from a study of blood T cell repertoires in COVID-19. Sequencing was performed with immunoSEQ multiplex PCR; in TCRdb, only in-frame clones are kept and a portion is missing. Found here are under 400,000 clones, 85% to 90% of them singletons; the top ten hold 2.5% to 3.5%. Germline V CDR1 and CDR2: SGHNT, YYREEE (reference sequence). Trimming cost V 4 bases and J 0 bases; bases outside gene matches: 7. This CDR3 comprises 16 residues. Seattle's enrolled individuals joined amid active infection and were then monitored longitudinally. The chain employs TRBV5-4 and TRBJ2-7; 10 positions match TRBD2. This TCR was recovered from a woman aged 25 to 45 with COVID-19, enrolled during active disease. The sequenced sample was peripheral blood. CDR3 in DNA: TGTGCCAGCAGCCTAGCTAGCGGGGGCCTCTCCTACGAGCAGTACTTC. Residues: CASSLASGGLSYEQYF.